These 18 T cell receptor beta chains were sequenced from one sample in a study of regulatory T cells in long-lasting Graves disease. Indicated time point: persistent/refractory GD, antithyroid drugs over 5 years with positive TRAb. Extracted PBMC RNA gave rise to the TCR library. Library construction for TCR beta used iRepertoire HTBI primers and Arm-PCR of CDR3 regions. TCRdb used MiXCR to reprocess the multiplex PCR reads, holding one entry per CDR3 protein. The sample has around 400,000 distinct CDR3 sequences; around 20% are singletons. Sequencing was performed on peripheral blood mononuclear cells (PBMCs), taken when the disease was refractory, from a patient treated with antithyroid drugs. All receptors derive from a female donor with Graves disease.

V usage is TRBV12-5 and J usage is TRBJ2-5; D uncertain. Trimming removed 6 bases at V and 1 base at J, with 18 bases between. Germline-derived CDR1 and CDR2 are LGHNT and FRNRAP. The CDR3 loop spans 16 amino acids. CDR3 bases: TGTGCTAGTGGCTTACCGCAGCCCGGCGGCCAAGAGACCCAGTACTTC. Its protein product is CASGLPQPGGQETQYF.

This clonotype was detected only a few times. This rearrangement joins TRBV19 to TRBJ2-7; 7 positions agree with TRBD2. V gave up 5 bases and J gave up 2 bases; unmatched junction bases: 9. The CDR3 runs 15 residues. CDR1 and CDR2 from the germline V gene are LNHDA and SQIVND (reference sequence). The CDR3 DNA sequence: TGTGCCAGTAGTTTCTCAACTAGCGCGCCCTACGAGCAGTACTTC. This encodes CASSFSTSAPYEQYF.

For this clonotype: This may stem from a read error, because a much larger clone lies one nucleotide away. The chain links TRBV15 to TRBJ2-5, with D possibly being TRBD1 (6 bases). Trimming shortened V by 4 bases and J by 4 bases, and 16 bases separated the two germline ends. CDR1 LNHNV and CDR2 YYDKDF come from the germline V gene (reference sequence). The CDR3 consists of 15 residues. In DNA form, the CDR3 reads TGTGCCACCAGCACGGGACCGACAGGAGGAGAGACCCAGTACTTC. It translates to CATSTGPTGGETQYF.

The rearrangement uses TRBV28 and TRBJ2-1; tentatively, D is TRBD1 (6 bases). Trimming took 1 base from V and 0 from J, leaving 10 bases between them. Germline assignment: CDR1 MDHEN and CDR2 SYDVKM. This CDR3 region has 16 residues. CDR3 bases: TGTGCCAGCAGTTTATATGGCAGGGGCTCCTACAATGAGCAGTTCTTC. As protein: CASSLYGRGSYNEQFF.

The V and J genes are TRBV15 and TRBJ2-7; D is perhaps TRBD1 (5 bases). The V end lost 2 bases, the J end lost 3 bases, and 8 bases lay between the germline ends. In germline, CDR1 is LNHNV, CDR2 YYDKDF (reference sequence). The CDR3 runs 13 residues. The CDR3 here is CATSRQGFYEQYF. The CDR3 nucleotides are TGTGCCACCAGCAGACAGGGATTCTACGAGCAGTACTTC.

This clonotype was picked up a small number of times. The CDR3 here is CSAAPQGSNPGNTIYF. CDR3 nucleotide sequence: TGCAGTGCTGCACCCCAGGGAAGTAATCCTGGAAACACCATATATTTT. The chain combines TRBV20-1 with TRBJ1-3; D is possibly TRBD1 (5 bases). V was trimmed by 5 bases and J by 2 bases, leaving 19 bases between them. Germline V gene sequence: CDR1 DFQATT, CDR2 SNEGSKA (reference sequence). The CDR3 totals 16 residues.

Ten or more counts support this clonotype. The chain's CDR3 is CASSSGQGAEETQYF. CDR3 nucleotides: TGTGCCAGCAGTTCGGGACAGGGGGCTGAGGAGACCCAGTACTTC. The chain joins TRBV6-9 to TRBJ2-5, with TRBD1 matching over 12 bases. The CDR3 length is 15 residues. Unmatched junction bases numbered 5, after V lost 4 bases and J lost 5 bases. CDR1 MNHGY and CDR2 SVAAGI come from the germline V gene.

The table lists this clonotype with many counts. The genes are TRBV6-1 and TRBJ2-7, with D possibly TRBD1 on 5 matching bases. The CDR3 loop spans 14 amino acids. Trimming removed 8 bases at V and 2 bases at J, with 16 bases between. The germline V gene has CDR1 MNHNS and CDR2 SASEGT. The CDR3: CASRKGQNTYEQYF. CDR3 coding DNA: TGTGCCAGCCGGAAGGGGCAGAATACCTACGAGCAGTACTTC.

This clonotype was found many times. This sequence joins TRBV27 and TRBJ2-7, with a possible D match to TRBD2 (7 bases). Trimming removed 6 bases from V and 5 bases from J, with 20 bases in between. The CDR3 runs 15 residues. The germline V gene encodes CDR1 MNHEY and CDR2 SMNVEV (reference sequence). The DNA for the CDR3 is TGTGCCAGCAGCTTGACGCGTACAGGGAGGGACGAGCAGTACTTC. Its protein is CASSLTRTGRDEQYF.

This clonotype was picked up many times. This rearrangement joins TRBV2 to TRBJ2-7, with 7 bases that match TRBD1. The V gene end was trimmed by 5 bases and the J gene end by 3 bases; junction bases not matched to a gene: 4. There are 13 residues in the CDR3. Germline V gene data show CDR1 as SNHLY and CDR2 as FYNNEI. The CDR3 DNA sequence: TGTGCCAGCAGTTCCCGGGACAGCTACGAGCAGTACTTC. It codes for CASSSRDSYEQYF.

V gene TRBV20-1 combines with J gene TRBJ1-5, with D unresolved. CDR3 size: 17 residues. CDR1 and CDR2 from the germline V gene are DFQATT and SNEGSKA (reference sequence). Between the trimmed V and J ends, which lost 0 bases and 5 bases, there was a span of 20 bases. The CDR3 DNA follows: TGCAGTGCTAGAGACCCCGGGGTAGAACAACCGGATCAGCCCCAGCATTTT. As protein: CSARDPGVEQPDQPQHF.

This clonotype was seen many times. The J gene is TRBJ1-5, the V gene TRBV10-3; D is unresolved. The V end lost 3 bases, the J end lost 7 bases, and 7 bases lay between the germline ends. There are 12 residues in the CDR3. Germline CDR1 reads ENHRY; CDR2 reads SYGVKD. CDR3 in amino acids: CAISEGRQPQHF. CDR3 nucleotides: TGTGCCATCAGTGAAGGGAGACAGCCCCAGCATTTT.

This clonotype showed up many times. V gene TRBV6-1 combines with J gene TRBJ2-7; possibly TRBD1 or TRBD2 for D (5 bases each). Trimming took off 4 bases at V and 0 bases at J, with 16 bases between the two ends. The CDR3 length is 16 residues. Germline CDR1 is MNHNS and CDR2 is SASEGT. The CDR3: CASSVEVGRASYEQYF. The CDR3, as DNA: TGTGCCAGCAGTGTTGAGGTGGGACGGGCCTCCTACGAGCAGTACTTC.

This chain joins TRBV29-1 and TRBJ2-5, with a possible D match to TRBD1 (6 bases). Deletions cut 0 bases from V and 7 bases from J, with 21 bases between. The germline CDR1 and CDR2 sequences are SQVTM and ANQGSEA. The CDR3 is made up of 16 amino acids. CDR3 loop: CSVEDPGGRVIGTQYF. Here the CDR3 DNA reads TGCAGCGTTGAAGACCCTGGGGGCAGGGTCATAGGGACCCAGTACTTC.

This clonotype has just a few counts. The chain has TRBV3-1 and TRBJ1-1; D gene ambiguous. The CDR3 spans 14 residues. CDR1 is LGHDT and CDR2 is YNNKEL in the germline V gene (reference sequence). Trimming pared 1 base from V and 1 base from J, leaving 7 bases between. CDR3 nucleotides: TGTGCCAGCAGCCAAGTCTGGGGGAACACTGAAGCTTTCTTT. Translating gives CASSQVWGNTEAFF.

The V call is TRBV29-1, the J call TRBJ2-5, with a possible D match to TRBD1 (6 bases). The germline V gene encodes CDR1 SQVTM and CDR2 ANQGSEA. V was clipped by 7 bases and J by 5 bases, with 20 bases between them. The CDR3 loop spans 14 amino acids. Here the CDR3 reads CSAGQPARSETQYF. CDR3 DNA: TGCAGCGCTGGACAGCCCGCGCGGTCGGAGACCCAGTACTTC.

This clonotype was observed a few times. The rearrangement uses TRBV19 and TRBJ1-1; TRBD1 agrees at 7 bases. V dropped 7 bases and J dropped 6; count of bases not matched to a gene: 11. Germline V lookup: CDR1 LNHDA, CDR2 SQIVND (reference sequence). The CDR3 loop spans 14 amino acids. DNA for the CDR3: TGTGCCAGTACCCTACAGGGGACGCGGGCTGAAGCTTTCTTT. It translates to CASTLQGTRAEAFF.

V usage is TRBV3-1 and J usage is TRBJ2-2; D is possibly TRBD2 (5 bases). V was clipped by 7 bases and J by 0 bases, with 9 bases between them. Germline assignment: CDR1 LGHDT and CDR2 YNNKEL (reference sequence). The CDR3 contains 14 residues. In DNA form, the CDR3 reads TGTGCCAGCATGCGAGGGTCGAACACCGGGGAGCTGTTTTTT. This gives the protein CASMRGSNTGELFF.